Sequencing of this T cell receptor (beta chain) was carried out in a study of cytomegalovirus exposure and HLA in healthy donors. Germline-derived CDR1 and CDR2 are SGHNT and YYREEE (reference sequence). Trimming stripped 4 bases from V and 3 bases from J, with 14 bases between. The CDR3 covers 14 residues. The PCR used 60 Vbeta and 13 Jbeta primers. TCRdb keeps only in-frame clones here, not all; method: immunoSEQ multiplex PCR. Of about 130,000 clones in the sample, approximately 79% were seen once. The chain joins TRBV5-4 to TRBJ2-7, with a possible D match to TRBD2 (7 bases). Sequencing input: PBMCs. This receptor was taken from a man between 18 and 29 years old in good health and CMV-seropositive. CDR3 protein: CASSPLGGHYEQYF. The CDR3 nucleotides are TGTGCCAGCAGCCCACTCGGGGGGCACTACGAGCAGTACTTC.